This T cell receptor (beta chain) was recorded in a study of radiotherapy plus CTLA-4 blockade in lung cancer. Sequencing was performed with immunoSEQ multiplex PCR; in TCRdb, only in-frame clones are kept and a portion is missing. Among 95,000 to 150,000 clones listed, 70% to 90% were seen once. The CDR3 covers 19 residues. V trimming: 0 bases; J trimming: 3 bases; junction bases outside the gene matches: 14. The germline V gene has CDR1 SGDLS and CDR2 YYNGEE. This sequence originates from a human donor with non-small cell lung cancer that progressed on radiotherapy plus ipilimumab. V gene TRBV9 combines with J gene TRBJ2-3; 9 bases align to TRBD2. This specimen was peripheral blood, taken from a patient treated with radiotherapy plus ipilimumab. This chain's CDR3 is CASSVGVEGSGRQTDTQYF. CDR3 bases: TGTGCCAGCAGCGTAGGGGTAGAGGGAAGCGGGAGGCAGACAGATACGCAGTATTTT.